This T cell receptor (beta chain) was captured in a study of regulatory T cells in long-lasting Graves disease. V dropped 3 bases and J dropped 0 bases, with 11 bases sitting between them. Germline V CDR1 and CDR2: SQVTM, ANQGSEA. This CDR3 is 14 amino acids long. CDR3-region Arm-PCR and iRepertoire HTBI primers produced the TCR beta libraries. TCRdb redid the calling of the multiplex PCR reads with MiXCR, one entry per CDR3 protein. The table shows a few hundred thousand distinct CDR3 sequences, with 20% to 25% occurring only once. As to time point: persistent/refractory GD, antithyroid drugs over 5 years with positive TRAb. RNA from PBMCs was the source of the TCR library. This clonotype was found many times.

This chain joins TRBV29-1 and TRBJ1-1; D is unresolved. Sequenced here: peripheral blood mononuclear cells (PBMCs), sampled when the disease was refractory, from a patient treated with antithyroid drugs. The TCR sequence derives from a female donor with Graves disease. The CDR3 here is CSVDPTRMNTEAFF. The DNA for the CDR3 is TGCAGCGTTGATCCGACACGGATGAACACTGAAGCTTTCTTT.